This passage covers 6 T cell receptor beta chains from one sample sequenced in a study of blood T cells in healthy people across ages. A J-beta primer mix and a sample-barcoded 5' primer were used in a second PCR of about 6 to 12 cycles. TCRdb used MiXCR to reprocess the 5' RACE reads, holding one entry per CDR3 protein. Of roughly 1.5 million distinct CDR3 sequences listed, around 40% are singletons. The specimen sequenced was blood. These receptors all come from a woman under 30 in good health.

Points on this clonotype: This sequence may be a read error, since a much larger clone differs from it by one base. The chain is built from TRBV7-9 and TRBJ2-4; D perhaps matches TRBD1 (7 bases). Gene TRBJ2-7 matches the end of the DNA better, so the J call may be wrong. This CDR3 contains 15 residues. The germline V gene encodes CDR1 SEHNR and CDR2 FQNEAQ (reference sequence). The CDR3 loop is CASSLAAGQIYEQYF. The CDR3 DNA reads as TGTGCCAGCAGCTTAGCGGCGGGACAGATCTACGAGCAGTACTTC.

This chain joins TRBV29-1 and TRBJ2-5; D perhaps matches TRBD1 (6 bases). Germline values: CDR1 SQVTM, CDR2 ANQGSEA. V lost 7 bases to trimming and J lost 11 bases, with 23 bases between them. This CDR3 spans 13 amino acids. The CDR3 sequence is CSAPSTGFHEQYF. Here the CDR3 DNA reads TGCAGCGCACCCTCAACAGGGTTCCATGAGCAGTACTTC.

This clonotype was recorded a few times. The rearrangement uses TRBV12-5 and TRBJ2-5; D is possibly TRBD2 (6 bases). V was pared by 0 bases and J by 2 bases, with 10 bases between. This CDR3 spans 15 amino acids. CDR1 is LGHNT and CDR2 is FRNRAP in the germline V gene. The chain's CDR3 is CASGLVDRGQETQYF. In DNA, the CDR3 is TGTGCTAGTGGTTTGGTAGACCGGGGGCAAGAGACCCAGTACTTC.

This clonotype appeared many times. The chain combines TRBV29-1 with TRBJ1-1; D unclear. With 4 bases removed from V and 4 bases from J, the gap between germline ends came to 10 bases. Per germline, CDR1 SQVTM and CDR2 ANQGSEA. The length of the CDR3 is 12 residues. The CDR3 DNA is TGCAGCGTTGTGGAAGGCGGCACTGAAGCTTTCTTT. Protein product: CSVVEGGTEAFF.

The chain combines TRBV30 with TRBJ1-1; 8 bases are shared with TRBD1. V dropped 1 base and J dropped 3; count of bases not matched to a gene: 4. The CDR3 has 14 residues. Germline V gives CDR1 GTSNPN, CDR2 SVGIG (reference sequence). CDR3 sequence (DNA): TGTGCCTGGAGTGGCGGGACAGGCTACACTGAAGCTTTCTTT. Translating gives CAWSGGTGYTEAFF.

This chain uses TRBV6-5 with TRBJ1-6; D is undetermined. The CDR3 is made up of 14 amino acids. From germline, CDR1 is MNHEY and CDR2 SVGAGI. The V end lost 5 bases, the J end lost 10 bases, and 15 bases lay between the germline ends. In nucleotides, the CDR3 is TGTGCCAGCAGTCCAACACCGCCCGGGTCACCCCTCCACTTT. This codes for CASSPTPPGSPLHF.